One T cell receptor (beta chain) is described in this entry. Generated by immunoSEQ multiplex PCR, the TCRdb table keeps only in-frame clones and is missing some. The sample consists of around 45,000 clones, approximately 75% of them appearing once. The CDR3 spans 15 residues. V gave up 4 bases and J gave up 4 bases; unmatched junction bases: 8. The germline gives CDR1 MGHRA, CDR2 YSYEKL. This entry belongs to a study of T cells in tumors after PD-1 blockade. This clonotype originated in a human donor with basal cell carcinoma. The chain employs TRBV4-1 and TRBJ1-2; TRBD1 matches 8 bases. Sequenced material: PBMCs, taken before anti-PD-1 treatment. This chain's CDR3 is CASSLIRGLGYGYTF. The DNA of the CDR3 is TGCGCCAGCAGCCTGATCAGGGGGCTCGGCTATGGCTACACCTTC.